Included here is one T cell receptor (beta chain) sequence, with context. This sample is part of a study of blood T cell repertoires in COVID-19. Study overall: Italy, Spain and the United States were the sources of the convalescent and acute COVID-19 samples. T cells, B-cell-depleted T cells, or PBMCs provided the cDNA or gDNA that served as material.

In the original analysis: Amplification with reference gene primers provided the estimates of nucleated cell counts. The method was immunoSEQ multiplex PCR; TCRdb's version includes in-frame clones alone and lacks a portion of them. V and J calls and clone size are given by that table; D and trimming were obtained from the DNA. The sample has 250,000 to 300,000 clones; more than 85% are singletons. The sample was peripheral blood. This TCR was sampled from a man aged 35-49 years with acute or convalescent COVID-19.

CDR3 region: CASAGTGGWSEQFF. CDR3 nucleotides: TGTGCCAGCGCCGGGACAGGGGGCTGGAGTGAGCAGTTCTTC. This chain connects TRBV5-6 to TRBJ2-1, with 12 bases aligning to TRBD1. This CDR3 region has 14 residues. V shed 7 bases and J 9 bases; nucleotides not matched to a gene: 8. The germline gives CDR1 SGHDT, CDR2 YYEEEE.